One and the same sample provided the 9 T cell receptor beta chains below, sequenced in a study of cytomegalovirus exposure and HLA in healthy donors. The PCR had 60 Vbeta and 13 Jbeta primers. Sequenced by immunoSEQ multiplex PCR; TCRdb stores in-frame clones only, minus some. The top ten clones hold roughly 15% of a sample with tens of thousands of clones, around 79% of them seen once. Sequenced: PBMCs. These receptors came from a woman aged 40 to 50 in good health and CMV-seropositive.

V gene TRBV6-5 combines with J gene TRBJ1-3; D is unclear. Trimming removed 7 bases at V and 0 bases at J, with 10 bases between. This CDR3 spans 14 amino acids. Germline CDR1 MNHEY, CDR2 SVGAGI. The CDR3 is CASKPGISGNTIYF. As DNA, the CDR3 is TGTGCCAGCAAACCAGGTATCTCTGGAAACACCATATATTTT.

The rearrangement uses TRBV7-9 and TRBJ1-6; D call uncertain. The CDR3 spans 15 residues. V was pared by 4 bases and J by 7 bases, with 14 bases between. Germline values: CDR1 SEHNR, CDR2 FQNEAQ (reference sequence). The CDR3 loop reads CASSYRGLGNSPLHF. Written as DNA, the CDR3 is TGTGCCAGCAGCTACCGCGGACTAGGGAATTCACCCCTCCACTTT.

This clone was recorded a few times. This sequence joins TRBV7-3 and TRBJ2-5; D is possibly TRBD2 (6 bases). Germline V CDR1 and CDR2: SGHTA, FQGTGA. The CDR3 is made up of 14 amino acids. The V end was cut by 2 bases, the J end by 5 bases, with 12 bases between. This CDR3 reads CASSLAGRGETQYF. CDR3 DNA sequence: TGTGCCAGCAGCTTAGCGGGACGGGGGGAGACCCAGTACTTC.

The rearrangement joins TRBV19 to TRBJ2-2, with TRBD1 identical over 7 bases. This CDR3 is 13 amino acids long. CDR1 and CDR2 (germline): LNHDA, SQIVND (reference sequence). Trimming removed 5 bases from V and 6 bases from J; junction bases left unmatched: 3. This CDR3 is CASSPRGPGELFF. CDR3 coding DNA: TGTGCCAGTAGTCCAAGGGGGCCCGGGGAGCTGTTTTTT.

The rearrangement links TRBV7-8 to TRBJ2-7, with 9 positions matching TRBD2. The CDR3 length is 15 residues. CDR1 SGHVS and CDR2 FQNEAQ come from the germline V gene. Germline trimming cut 5 bases from V and 3 bases from J; bases unmatched to any gene: 8. In DNA form, the CDR3 reads TGTGCCAGCAGCGTCGGGACTAGCAGGGACTACGAGCAGTACTTC. This codes for CASSVGTSRDYEQYF.

The chain uses TRBV28 and TRBJ2-1; TRBD2 might be the D (7 bases). CDR1 and CDR2 from the germline V gene are MDHEN and SYDVKM. CDR3 length equals 12 residues. The V gene lost 2 bases and the J gene lost 9 bases, with 8 bases spanning the gap. CDR3 sequence (DNA): TGTGCCAGCAGTTTAGGGGGGGCTGAGCAGTTCTTC. This translates into CASSLGGAEQFF.

This chain uses TRBV29-1 with TRBJ1-4; D possibly corresponds to TRBD1 (6 bases). Trimming removed 0 bases from V and 7 bases from J, with 12 bases in between. There are 14 residues in the CDR3. Looked up from germline, CDR1 is SQVTM and CDR2 is ANQGSEA. The DNA for the CDR3 is TGCAGCGTTGAAGAAGGGACCAGGGGTGAAAAACTGTTTTTT. This translates into CSVEEGTRGEKLFF.

This clone was counted once. The rearrangement links TRBV27 to TRBJ1-5; D is possibly TRBD1 (6 bases). Trimming removed 4 bases from V and 5 bases from J, with 12 bases in between. This CDR3 has 14 amino acids. Germline CDR1 and CDR2: MNHEY and SMNVEV (reference sequence). The CDR3 DNA reads TGTGCCAGCAGTTCCGACAGGAGTGATCAGCCCCAGCATTTT. Translated, it gives CASSSDRSDQPQHF.

This chain uses TRBV5-1 with TRBJ1-2; D is ambiguous. V was shortened by 3 bases and J by 5 bases, with 8 bases between the two germline ends. The CDR3 is 12 amino acids. Germline lookup yields CDR1 SGHRS and CDR2 YFSETQ. CDR3 nucleotides: TGCGCCAGCAGCTCCAGCGAATATGGCTACACCTTC. It encodes CASSSSEYGYTF.